Listed here are 18 T cell receptor beta chains from one sample, sequenced in a study of T cell responses to AZD1222 COVID-19 vaccine. The assay was immunoSEQ multiplex PCR, and TCRdb's table has in-frame clones only and misses some. This sample has some 120,000 clones, with around 92% found just once. The source material was peripheral blood, sampled 28 days after the second AZD1222 dose. All receptors derive from an adult who received the AZD1222 COVID-19 vaccine.

V usage is TRBV2 and J usage is TRBJ1-5; D might be TRBD1 (5 bases). Trimming stripped 0 bases from V and 2 bases from J, with 17 bases between. Germline lookup yields CDR1 SNHLY and CDR2 FYNNEI. This CDR3 region has 18 residues. DNA of the CDR3: TGTGCCAGCAGTGAAGCGACAGACCAACGACATTGCAATCAGCCCCAGCATTTT. Translation: CASSEATDQRHCNQPQHF.

The genes are TRBV5-4 and TRBJ1-1; D might be TRBD1 (5 bases). Trimming shortened V by 6 bases and J by 1 base, and 16 bases separated the two germline ends. In germline, CDR1 is SGHNT, CDR2 YYREEE (reference sequence). The CDR3 spans 15 residues. CDR3 DNA sequence: TGTGCCAGCACCTTCGGGGGTTTCAGGAACACTGAAGCTTTCTTT. Protein product: CASTFGGFRNTEAFF.

The rearrangement links TRBV6-1 to TRBJ2-7; TRBD2 is a possible D gene (6 bases). V was clipped by 2 bases and J by 5 bases, with 10 bases between them. The germline V gene has CDR1 MNHNS and CDR2 SASEGT. CDR3 length: 13 residues. CDR3 in amino acids: CASSELAEDEQYF. The CDR3 DNA follows: TGTGCCAGCAGTGAATTAGCGGAGGACGAGCAGTACTTC.

This clone was seen a single time. V usage is TRBV2 and J usage is TRBJ1-5; TRBD1 agrees at 7 bases. Losses at the gene ends were 1 base for V and 4 bases for J; bases not matched to a gene: 1. CDR1 and CDR2 from the germline V gene are SNHLY and FYNNEI. This CDR3 has 14 amino acids. This chain's CDR3 is CASSEVQGNQPQHF. CDR3 DNA sequence: TGTGCCAGCAGTGAAGTACAGGGGAATCAGCCCCAGCATTTT.

The V and J genes are TRBV5-1 and TRBJ2-7; no clear D gene. Germline assignment: CDR1 SGHRS and CDR2 YFSETQ. V was trimmed by 0 bases and J by 1 base, leaving 14 bases between them. This CDR3 is 16 amino acids long. The CDR3 DNA sequence: TGCGCCAGCAGCTTGGACACTACACCAAAATCCTACGAGCAGTACTTC. It specifies CASSLDTTPKSYEQYF.

The rearrangement joins TRBV15 to TRBJ1-6; unclear D gene. The germline V gene encodes CDR1 LNHNV and CDR2 YYDKDF (reference sequence). Trimming cost V 1 base and J 0 bases, with 13 bases left between them. This CDR3 region has 18 residues. In nucleotides, the CDR3 is TGTGCCACCAGCAGAGCGGCGGAGTTCGGCTCCTATAATTCACCCCTCCACTTT. It encodes CATSRAAEFGSYNSPLHF.

V is TRBV7-9 and J is TRBJ1-2; no firm D call. Germline V gene data show CDR1 as SEHNR and CDR2 as FQNEAQ (reference sequence). The V gene lost 5 bases and the J gene lost 1 base, with 20 bases spanning the gap. The CDR3 loop spans 17 amino acids. The CDR3 DNA follows: TGTGCCAGCAGCCGCCGGGAATTCTCCCAATTTAACTATGGCTACACCTTC. Translated: CASSRREFSQFNYGYTF. Filled out from reference TRBV7-9 and TRBJ1-2, the complete variable domain reads DTGVSQNPRHKITKRGQNVTFRCDPISEHNRLYWYRQTLGQGPEFLTYFQNEAQLEKSRLLSDRFSAERPKGSFSTLEIQRTEQGDSAMYLCASSRREFSQFNYGYTFGSGTRLTVV.

The chain is built from TRBV5-4 and TRBJ1-5; tentatively, D is TRBD1 (5 bases). Between the trimmed V and J ends, which lost 4 bases and 3 bases, there was a span of 17 bases. Germline V CDR1 and CDR2: SGHNT, YYREEE (reference sequence). CDR3 size: 16 residues. CDR3: CASSTGPGQTNQPQHF. The DNA for the CDR3 is TGTGCCAGCAGCACGGGTCCCGGACAAACCAATCAGCCCCAGCATTTT. The whole variable domain, filled in from reference TRBV5-4 and TRBJ1-5, reads ETGVTQSPTHLIKTRGQQVTLRCSSQSGHNTVSWYQQALGQGPQFIFQYYREEENGRGNFPPRFSGLQFPNYSSELNVNALELDDSALYLCASSTGPGQTNQPQHFGDGTRLSIL.

V usage is TRBV7-9 and J usage is TRBJ2-1; D may be TRBD1 (5 bases). This CDR3 spans 14 amino acids. Trimming pared 4 bases from V and 13 bases from J, leaving 20 bases between. Germline-derived CDR1 and CDR2 are SEHNR and FQNEAQ (reference sequence). The CDR3 loop reads CASSSNEVGVGQFF. The CDR3 DNA reads as TGTGCCAGCAGCTCTAACGAAGTAGGGGTCGGTCAGTTCTTC.

The chain recombines TRBV10-3 with TRBJ2-1; unclear D gene. Per the germline V gene, CDR1 is ENHRY and CDR2 is SYGVKD. The CDR3 totals 13 residues. Trimming removed 4 bases at V and 5 bases at J, with 9 bases between. For the CDR3, the DNA is TGTGCCATCAGTGCTCCACAGAACAATGAGCAGTTCTTC. Residues: CAISAPQNNEQFF.

The V and J genes are TRBV2 and TRBJ2-5; 9 bases match TRBD2. The J segment lost 9 bases and the V segment lost 1 base, leaving 12 bases of the junction unmatched. CDR3 length equals 16 residues. Germline lookup yields CDR1 SNHLY and CDR2 FYNNEI. The CDR3 DNA reads as TGTGCCAGCAGTGAAGTGGCGGGAGGGCCCGGCTCGGCCCAGTACTTC. Protein product: CASSEVAGGPGSAQYF.

The chain employs TRBV27 and TRBJ1-1, with a weak D call TRBD1 (5 bases). This CDR3 region has 13 residues. The V gene lost 3 bases and the J gene lost 4 bases, with 9 bases spanning the gap. Germline CDR1 reads MNHEY; CDR2 reads SMNVEV (reference sequence). CDR3 DNA sequence: TGTGCCAGCAGTTTCTTGGGGACCACTGAAGCTTTCTTT. It is translated as CASSFLGTTEAFF.

The chain joins TRBV5-3 to TRBJ1-4; 7 nucleotides agree with TRBD1. TRBV5-3 counts as an open reading frame of uncertain function. J gave up 2 bases and V 5 bases, and 6 bases lay outside the gene matches. The CDR3 runs 15 residues. The CDR3 DNA follows: TGTGCCAGAAGTGACACAGGGGCTACTAATGAAAAACTGTTTTTT. Its protein is CARSDTGATNEKLFF.

This clone has only one observation. The chain links TRBV10-3 to TRBJ2-3; D ambiguous. Germline loops: CDR1 ENHRY, CDR2 SYGVKD. The V end was cut by 0 bases, the J end by 2 bases, with 6 bases between. The length of the CDR3 is 14 residues. CDR3 in DNA: TGTGCCATCAGTGAGTCGACGCTCACAGATACGCAGTATTTT. Protein sequence: CAISESTLTDTQYF.

This chain joins TRBV9 and TRBJ2-2; TRBD2 matches at 8 bases. The CDR3 covers 16 residues. J gave up 5 bases and V 0 bases, and 6 bases lay outside the gene matches. CDR1 SGDLS and CDR2 YYNGEE come from the germline V gene. The CDR3 sequence: CASSVGNSGETGELFF. The CDR3 DNA is TGTGCCAGCAGCGTAGGAAATAGCGGGGAAACCGGGGAGCTGTTTTTT. Full variable domain (rest looked up from reference TRBV9 and TRBJ2-2): DSGVTQTPKHLITATGQRVTLRCSPRSGDLSVYWYQQSLDQGLQFLIQYYNGEERAKGNILERFSAQQFPDLHSELNLSSLELGDSALYFCASSVGNSGETGELFFGEGSRLTVL.

The chain combines TRBV6-1 with TRBJ1-3; D is undetermined. In germline, CDR1 is MNHNS, CDR2 SASEGT. The ends were cut back, 1 base at V and 0 bases at J, with 16 bases in the middle. The CDR3 has 18 amino acids. CDR3 loop: CASSEGPVRHGSGNTIYF. In nucleotides, the CDR3 is TGTGCCAGCAGTGAAGGGCCCGTCCGACATGGCTCTGGAAACACCATATATTTT.

V usage is TRBV5-1 and J usage is TRBJ1-1; TRBD1 matches at 7 bases. The germline gives CDR1 SGHRS, CDR2 YFSETQ. V lost 0 bases to trimming and J lost 0 bases; unmatched junction nucleotides: 11. This CDR3 is 18 amino acids long. The CDR3 DNA reads TGCGCCAGCAGCTTGGTTAACAGGGGAGGGGGTATGAACACTGAAGCTTTCTTT. It codes for CASSLVNRGGGMNTEAFF.

The chain uses TRBV27 and TRBJ2-4; the D gene is possibly TRBD2 (5 bases). CDR3 length: 15 residues. V gave up 3 bases and J gave up 7 bases, with 16 bases separating them. Germline values: CDR1 MNHEY, CDR2 SMNVEV (reference sequence). The CDR3, as DNA: TGTGCCAGCAGTTTTCATCGGGGTCTTAAGAACATTCAGTACTTC. Amino acids: CASSFHRGLKNIQYF.